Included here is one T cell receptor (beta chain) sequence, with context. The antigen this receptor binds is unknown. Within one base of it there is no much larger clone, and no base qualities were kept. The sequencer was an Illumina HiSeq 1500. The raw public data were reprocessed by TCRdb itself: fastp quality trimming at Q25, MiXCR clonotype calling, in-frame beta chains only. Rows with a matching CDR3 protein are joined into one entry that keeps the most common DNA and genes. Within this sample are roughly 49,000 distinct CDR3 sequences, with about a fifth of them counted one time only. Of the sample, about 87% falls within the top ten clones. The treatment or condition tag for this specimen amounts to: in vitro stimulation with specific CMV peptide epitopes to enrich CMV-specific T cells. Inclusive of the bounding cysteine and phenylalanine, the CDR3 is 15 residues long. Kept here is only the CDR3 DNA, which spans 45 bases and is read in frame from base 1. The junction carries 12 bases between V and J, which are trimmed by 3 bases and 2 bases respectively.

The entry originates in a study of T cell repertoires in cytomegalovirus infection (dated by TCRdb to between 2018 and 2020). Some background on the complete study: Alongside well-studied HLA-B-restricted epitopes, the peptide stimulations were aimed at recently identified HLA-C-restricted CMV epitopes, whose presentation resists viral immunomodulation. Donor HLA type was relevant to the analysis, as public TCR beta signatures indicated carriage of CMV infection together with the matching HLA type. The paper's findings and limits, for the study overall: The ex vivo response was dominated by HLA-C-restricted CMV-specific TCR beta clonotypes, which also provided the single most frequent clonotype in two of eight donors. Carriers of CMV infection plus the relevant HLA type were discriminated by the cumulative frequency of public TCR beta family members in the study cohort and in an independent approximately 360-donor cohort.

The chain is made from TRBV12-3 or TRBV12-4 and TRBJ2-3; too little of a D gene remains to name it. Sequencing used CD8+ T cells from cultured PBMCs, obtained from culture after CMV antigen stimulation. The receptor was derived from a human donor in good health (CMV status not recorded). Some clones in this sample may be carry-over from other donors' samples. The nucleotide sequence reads TGTGCCAGCAGTTTCCTTGGCCCCTACACAGATACGCAGTATTTT. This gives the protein CASSFLGPYTDTQYF.